The 20 T cell receptor beta chains reported below all come from one sample, sequenced in a study of blood T cell repertoires in COVID-19. Clones were sequenced by immunoSEQ multiplex PCR, and TCRdb holds only the in-frame ones, with some missing. The sample contains hundreds of thousands of clones, 65% to 90% of which appear only once. The specimen sequenced was peripheral blood. The receptors were gathered from a man aged 45-65 years with COVID-19, enrolled during active disease.

This chain links TRBV6-5 with TRBJ2-5; D is perhaps TRBD2 (6 bases). Trimming pared 2 bases from V and 3 bases from J, leaving 16 bases between. Germline V gene lookup returns CDR1 MNHEY and CDR2 SVGAGI. This CDR3 spans 16 amino acids. The DNA for the CDR3 is TGTGCCAGCAGTTACGCAGGAGGGAGAGCTAAAGAGACCCAGTACTTC. Its protein is CASSYAGGRAKETQYF.

The chain uses TRBV5-1 and TRBJ2-1; 9 positions match TRBD1. V gave up 2 bases and J gave up 14 bases; unmatched junction bases: 14. Germline values: CDR1 SGHRS, CDR2 YFSETQ. The CDR3 loop spans 15 amino acids. The CDR3 DNA is TGCGCCAGCAGCTTTGGGGACAGGGTCCTCGGTGGGGAGTTCTTC. Amino acid sequence: CASSFGDRVLGGEFF.

This clone is a singleton in its sample. The V call is TRBV3-1 (or the pseudogene TRBV3-2), the J call TRBJ1-4; D may be TRBD1 (5 bases). This CDR3 is 15 amino acids long. In germline, CDR1 is LGHDT, CDR2 YNNKEL (reference sequence). The ends were cut back, 0 bases at V and 8 bases at J, with 13 bases in the middle. The CDR3 coding sequence is TGTGCCAGCAGCCAAGAGGTAGGGGTCCAGGAAAAACTGTTTTTT. Translation: CASSQEVGVQEKLFF.

This clone was seen a handful of times. This chain uses TRBV19 with TRBJ1-6; weak D call: TRBD1 (6 bases). Trimming cost V 7 bases and J 10 bases, with 17 bases left between them. The CDR3 totals 14 residues. From germline, CDR1 is LNHDA and CDR2 SQIVND (reference sequence). Here the CDR3 DNA reads TGTGCCAGTACCCCGGGACAAGTAGGATCACCCCTCCACTTT. It is translated as CASTPGQVGSPLHF.

This chain uses TRBV12-5 with TRBJ2-1, with 8 bases that match TRBD2. J was trimmed by 2 bases and V by 0 bases; bases with no gene match: 9. Germline CDR1 LGHNT, CDR2 FRNRAP. The CDR3 is 18 amino acids. CDR3 in amino acids: CASGLVREGKRPYNEQFF. Written as DNA, the CDR3 is TGTGCTAGTGGTTTGGTACGGGAGGGAAAAAGACCCTACAATGAGCAGTTCTTC.

This clone was counted between two and nine times. The chain joins TRBV30 to TRBJ2-7; D gene ambiguous. V gave up 8 bases and J gave up 1 base, with 15 bases separating them. CDR3 size: 13 residues. Germline V CDR1 and CDR2: GTSNPN, SVGIG (reference sequence). The CDR3 reads CAGRRHRSYEQYF. The CDR3 coding sequence is TGTGCCGGAAGAAGACACCGGTCCTACGAGCAGTACTTC.

The chain has TRBV4-3 and TRBJ2-7; TRBD2 might be the D (6 bases). Germline V gene data show CDR1 as LGHNA and CDR2 as YSLEER. V shed 4 bases and J shed 5 bases, with 18 bases lying between them. The CDR3 covers 15 residues. CDR3 bases: TGCGCCAGCAGCCGGCGGTTTAAGGGACTCGACGAGCAGTACTTC. It yields the protein CASSRRFKGLDEQYF.

The J gene is TRBJ1-2, the V gene TRBV7-6; D is perhaps TRBD1 (5 bases). The V gene lost 3 bases and the J gene lost 6 bases, with 17 bases spanning the gap. The CDR3 runs 15 residues. Germline V CDR1 and CDR2: SGHVS, FNYEAQ. CDR3 DNA: TGTGCCAGCAGCTTTACTCAGGGTGGGAAGGATGGCTACACCTTC. Encoded protein: CASSFTQGGKDGYTF.

The chain recombines TRBV28 with TRBJ1-2; 11 bases agree with TRBD1. Germline loops: CDR1 MDHEN, CDR2 SYDVKM. The CDR3 contains 13 residues. Trimming took 2 bases from V and 13 from J; bases not matched to a gene: 6. The DNA of the CDR3 is TGTGCCAGCAGTTTAGATTCGGGACAGGGGGTCACCTTC. Translation gives CASSLDSGQGVTF.

The chain recombines TRBV6-2 or TRBV6-3 with TRBJ2-7; TRBD1 matches 7 bases. With 6 bases clipped from V and 5 bases from J, the junction kept 10 bases outside the gene matches. Germline lookup yields CDR1 MNHEY and CDR2 SVGEGT. This CDR3 comprises 14 residues. The CDR3 region has the DNA TGTGCCAGCAGCAGGGGACAGCCTAGCCACGAGCAGTACTTC. This gives the protein CASSRGQPSHEQYF.

J is TRBJ2-5 and V is TRBV29-1; TRBD2 might be the D (7 bases). This CDR3 is 12 amino acids long. The germline CDR1 and CDR2 sequences are SQVTM and ANQGSEA. The germline V and J ends were trimmed by 6 bases and 5 bases, with 13 bases remaining between them. The CDR3 is CSVEQGGETQYF. Here the CDR3 DNA reads TGCAGCGTCGAACAGGGAGGGGAGACCCAGTACTTC.

This chain links TRBV7-3 with TRBJ2-3, with D possibly TRBD1 on 6 matching bases. Germline CDR1 and CDR2: SGHTA and FQGTGA. V was pared by 8 bases and J by 8 bases, with 17 bases between. CDR3 length equals 13 residues. CDR3 amino acids: CASQQGPQGTQYF. The CDR3 DNA is TGTGCCAGCCAGCAGGGGCCTCAAGGTACGCAGTATTTT.

The table lists this clone with a count of one. The CDR3 region is CASSTSGGNEAFF. CDR3 sequence (DNA): TGTGCCAGTAGTACCTCGGGGGGAAATGAAGCTTTCTTT. The chain links TRBV19 to TRBJ1-1; possibly TRBD1 for D (5 bases). The CDR3 runs 13 residues. V was pared by 4 bases and J by 7 bases, with 13 bases between. Germline V CDR1 and CDR2: LNHDA, SQIVND (reference sequence).

The chain recombines TRBV11-3 with TRBJ2-2; TRBD2 matches at 7 bases. Trimming at V came to 3 bases and at J to 1 base, leaving 5 bases not matched to a gene. The CDR3 loop spans 16 amino acids. Germline V gives CDR1 SGHNT, CDR2 YENEEA. The CDR3: CASSLMGGGNTGELFF. CDR3 nucleotides: TGTGCCAGCAGCTTGATGGGCGGGGGGAACACCGGGGAGCTGTTTTTT.

A single count supports this clone. This chain links TRBV24-1 with TRBJ2-2, with TRBD2 matching over 7 bases. J gave up 4 bases and V 5 bases, and 6 bases lay outside the gene matches. The CDR3 runs 15 residues. In germline, CDR1 is KGHDR, CDR2 SFDVKD. This CDR3 reads CATSVSGTTTGELFF. DNA for the CDR3: TGTGCCACCAGTGTCTCCGGGACTACCACCGGGGAGCTGTTTTTT.

Here the CDR3 reads CASSLDRYGPSGGATEQFF. The CDR3 DNA is TGTGCCAGCAGCTTAGATCGCTATGGGCCTAGCGGGGGGGCCACTGAGCAGTTCTTC. The chain employs TRBV11-3 and TRBJ2-1; 12 bases fit TRBD2. This CDR3 comprises 19 residues. J gave up 9 bases and V 0 bases, and 15 bases lay outside the gene matches. Germline V gene lookup returns CDR1 SGHNT and CDR2 YENEEA.

The chain carries TRBV3-1 (or the pseudogene TRBV3-2) and TRBJ1-1; D possibly corresponds to TRBD1 (6 bases). Between the trimmed V and J ends, which lost 5 bases and 1 base, there was a span of 8 bases. There are 13 residues in the CDR3. Looked up from germline, CDR1 is LGHDT and CDR2 is YNNKEL (reference sequence). DNA of the CDR3: TGTGCCAGCAGCTCGACAGGGAACACTGAAGCTTTCTTT. It codes for CASSSTGNTEAFF.

J is TRBJ2-7 and V is TRBV6-1, with 8 bases matching TRBD1. Germline values: CDR1 MNHNS, CDR2 SASEGT. The CDR3 totals 14 residues. The V gene end was trimmed by 1 base and the J gene end by 5 bases; junction bases not matched to a gene: 4. The CDR3 DNA reads TGTGCCAGCAGTGAAGAGGCAGGGGGCCACGAGCAGTACTTC. This codes for CASSEEAGGHEQYF.

J is TRBJ1-4 and V is TRBV7-9; D is unresolved. Between the trimmed V and J ends, which lost 3 bases and 5 bases, there was a span of 19 bases. This CDR3 contains 17 residues. The V gene's germline CDR1 is SEHNR and CDR2 FQNEAQ (reference sequence). The chain's CDR3 is CASSLDLRTGENEKLFF. In nucleotides, the CDR3 is TGTGCCAGCAGCTTGGACCTCCGGACGGGAGAAAATGAAAAACTGTTTTTT.

This clone was found once. This chain joins TRBV7-3 and TRBJ2-5; D might be TRBD2 (7 bases). The CDR3 sequence is 15 residues long. CDR1 is SGHTA, CDR2 FQGTGA, per germline. Trimming removed 5 bases from V and 5 bases from J, with 18 bases in between. This CDR3 is CASSPRGGAEETQYF. Here the CDR3 DNA reads TGTGCCAGCAGCCCTAGGGGGGGGGCCGAGGAGACCCAGTACTTC.